The 14 T cell receptor beta chains presented below share a single source sample, sequenced in a study of radiotherapy plus CTLA-4 blockade in lung cancer. Data came from immunoSEQ multiplex PCR; TCRdb stores just in-frame clones and leaves some out. Of under 65,000 clones in the sample, around 79% are singletons; the top ten hold roughly 8.5%. Sequences were derived from peripheral blood, sampled from a patient treated with radiotherapy plus ipilimumab. The origin of the receptors is a human donor with non-small cell lung cancer who had a complete response to radiotherapy plus ipilimumab.

This chain links TRBV19 with TRBJ2-6; no clear D gene. CDR3 length equals 13 residues. The germline V gene has CDR1 LNHDA and CDR2 SQIVND (reference sequence). The V end lost 8 bases, the J end lost 0 bases, and 5 bases lay between the germline ends. CDR3 sequence reads: CASFYSGANVLTF. CDR3 nucleotide sequence: TGTGCCAGTTTCTACTCTGGGGCCAACGTCCTGACTTTC.

The V gene is TRBV5-1, the J gene TRBJ1-3; the match to TRBD1 covers 8 bases. Looked up from germline, CDR1 is SGHRS and CDR2 is YFSETQ. CDR3 size: 15 residues. Trimming cost V 6 bases and J 2 bases; bases outside gene matches: 7. CDR3 loop: CASTTGTGAGNTIYF. CDR3 nucleotide sequence: TGCGCCAGCACCACGGGGACAGGTGCTGGAAACACCATATATTTT.

The chain links TRBV30 to TRBJ2-7; possible D gene TRBD1, 6 bases. Trimming left V 0 bases short and J 2 bases short, with 14 bases between. CDR1 and CDR2 from the germline V gene are GTSNPN and SVGIG (reference sequence). The CDR3 has 15 residues. The CDR3 DNA follows: TGTGCCTGGAGTGTGCCCGGGACAAAAGCCTACGAGCAGTACTTC. Translated, it gives CAWSVPGTKAYEQYF.

This clone was recorded a few times. The chain is built from TRBV5-1 and TRBJ1-1; TRBD1 might be the D (6 bases). In germline, CDR1 is SGHRS, CDR2 YFSETQ. This CDR3 is 14 amino acids long. The V gene lost 0 bases and the J gene lost 5 bases, with 11 bases spanning the gap. The CDR3 region is CASSLEQGITEAFF. In DNA, the CDR3 is TGCGCCAGCAGCTTGGAACAGGGAATTACTGAAGCTTTCTTT.

The chain combines TRBV9 with TRBJ2-7; perhaps TRBD2 as D (7 bases). V dropped 0 bases and J dropped 2 bases, with 18 bases sitting between them. The CDR3 contains 17 residues. Looked up from germline, CDR1 is SGDLS and CDR2 is YYNGEE. For the CDR3, the DNA is TGTGCCAGCAGCGTAGCTGGGGGGGGGACAAACCCCTACGAGCAGTACTTC. Translation: CASSVAGGGTNPYEQYF.

The V gene is TRBV5-4, the J gene TRBJ2-3; 8 nucleotides line up with TRBD1. In germline, CDR1 is SGHNT, CDR2 YYREEE (reference sequence). The CDR3 has 14 amino acids. V gave up 2 bases and J gave up 4 bases; unmatched junction bases: 3. The CDR3 DNA follows: TGTGCCAGCAGCTTAGAACAGGGGGCAGATACGCAGTATTTT. Translated, it gives CASSLEQGADTQYF.

The chain joins TRBV9 to TRBJ2-2; the match to TRBD2 covers 13 bases. The V gene end was trimmed by 2 bases and the J gene end by 6 bases; junction bases not matched to a gene: 4. Germline CDR1 is SGDLS and CDR2 is YYNGEE. The CDR3 runs to 16 residues. CDR3 sequence reads: CASSVRLAGGAGELFF. CDR3 DNA: TGTGCCAGCAGCGTCAGACTAGCGGGGGGTGCCGGGGAGCTGTTTTTT.

This clone was recorded a few times. The V and J genes are TRBV7-9 and TRBJ2-1, with D possibly matching TRBD2 (6 bases). Germline-derived CDR1 and CDR2 are SEHNR and FQNEAQ (reference sequence). This CDR3 comprises 15 residues. V was trimmed by 6 bases and J by 1 base, leaving 13 bases between them. The CDR3 spells CASSRSSVSYNEQFF. DNA for the CDR3: TGTGCCAGCAGTCGATCTAGCGTATCCTACAATGAGCAGTTCTTC.

This chain links TRBV27 with TRBJ1-4; D is unresolved. The germline CDR1 and CDR2 sequences are MNHEY and SMNVEV (reference sequence). V was cut by 4 bases and J by 5 bases, with 5 bases left in between. The CDR3 contains 12 residues. In DNA, the CDR3 is TGTGCCAGCAGTTCCAGAAATGAAAAACTGTTTTTT. Amino acid sequence: CASSSRNEKLFF. Complete variable domain (other parts from reference TRBV27 and TRBJ1-4): EAQVTQNPRYLITVTGKKLTVTCSQNMNHEYMSWYRQDPGLGLRQIYYSMNVEVTDKGDVPEGYKVSRKEKRNFPLILESPSPNQTSLYFCASSSRNEKLFFGSGTQLSVL.

The CDR3 DNA sequence: TGTGCCTGGTCTTTCCGGGGGGGTAGGTACGAGCAGTACTTC. This sequence encodes CAWSFRGGRYEQYF. This rearrangement joins TRBV30 to TRBJ2-7; 8 bases map to TRBD2. CDR1 and CDR2 from the germline V gene are GTSNPN and SVGIG (reference sequence). V gave up 5 bases and J gave up 4 bases; unmatched junction bases: 10. The CDR3 has 14 residues.

The chain uses TRBV7-2 and TRBJ2-7, with D possibly being TRBD1 (5 bases). This CDR3 is built from 17 residues. V shed 4 bases and J shed 3 bases, with 22 bases lying between them. CDR1 SGHTA and CDR2 FQGNSA come from the germline V gene. The CDR3 region has the DNA TGTGCCAGCAGCTCACATCCTGGACAAGGAAGGGGCTACGAGCAGTACTTC. It is translated as CASSSHPGQGRGYEQYF.

The J gene is TRBJ2-5, the V gene TRBV5-1, with D perhaps matching TRBD1 (6 bases). The assigned J gene may be wrong: the sequence end matches TRBJ2-7 better. The CDR3 extends over 15 amino acids. Germline V gives CDR1 SGHRS, CDR2 YFSETQ. The CDR3 here is CASSLYWGLSYEQYF. CDR3 in DNA: TGCGCCAGCAGCTTGTATTGGGGGCTCTCCTACGAGCAGTACTTC.

J is TRBJ2-6 and V is TRBV27; D possibly corresponds to TRBD1 (6 bases). Trimming pared 6 bases from V and 2 bases from J, leaving 14 bases between. The CDR3 extends over 16 amino acids. Germline V gene sequence: CDR1 MNHEY, CDR2 SMNVEV (reference sequence). This CDR3 reads CASSNYDRPGANVLTF. In DNA, the CDR3 is TGTGCCAGCAGCAATTACGACAGGCCTGGGGCCAACGTCCTGACTTTC.

The chain carries TRBV19 and TRBJ1-2; possibly TRBD1 for D (5 bases). Germline V gives CDR1 LNHDA, CDR2 SQIVND (reference sequence). V shed 7 bases and J shed 4 bases, with 16 bases lying between them. The CDR3 length is 14 residues. CDR3 residues: CASNSQGGSYGYTF. The CDR3 DNA is TGTGCCAGTAACAGTCAGGGAGGGAGCTATGGCTACACCTTC.